The 23 T cell receptor beta chains listed next were all sequenced from one sample in a study of a mutant IDH1 vaccine in newly diagnosed glioma. Clones were sequenced by immunoSEQ multiplex PCR, and TCRdb holds only the in-frame ones, with some missing. The repertoire holds tens of thousands of clones, 75% to 90% seen once, with about 3.8% in the top ten. Time point defined: week 47, end of study. Every vaccine dose comprised 300 ug of mutant IDH1 20-mer peptide plus topical imiquimod. No antigen has been identified for these receptors. The starting material was PBMCs, obtained from a glioma patient whose treatment included an IDH1 peptide vaccine. The receptors were gathered from a man aged 25 to 40 with glioma.

This sequence joins TRBV5-4 and TRBJ1-5; the D gene is possibly TRBD1 (5 bases). Germline lookup yields CDR1 SGHNT and CDR2 YYREEE (reference sequence). Trimming took 2 bases from V and 2 from J, leaving 14 bases between them. This CDR3 has 16 amino acids. CDR3 DNA sequence: TGTGCCAGCAGCTTCGGGACTCCGACGGGCAATCAGCCCCAGCATTTT. Protein product: CASSFGTPTGNQPQHF.

This rearrangement joins TRBV5-1 to TRBJ2-3; D might be TRBD1 or TRBD2, each matching 6 bases. This CDR3 spans 14 amino acids. The germline V and J ends were trimmed by 4 bases and 2 bases, with 11 bases remaining between them. Germline loops: CDR1 SGHRS, CDR2 YFSETQ. The CDR3 DNA reads TGCGCCAGCAGCGGAGGGGGATACACAGATACGCAGTATTTT. Translation: CASSGGGYTDTQYF.

J is TRBJ1-1 and V is TRBV10-3; no reliable D call. Trimming removed 4 bases from V and 0 bases from J, with 9 bases in between. The CDR3 length is 14 residues. Germline V gene lookup returns CDR1 ENHRY and CDR2 SYGVKD. The DNA of the CDR3 is TGTGCCATCAGTGCCCCTACTATGAACACTGAAGCTTTCTTT. It specifies CAISAPTMNTEAFF.

This chain joins TRBV19 and TRBJ2-4; possibly TRBD1 for D (5 bases). Germline V gene sequence: CDR1 LNHDA, CDR2 SQIVND (reference sequence). The CDR3 has 14 amino acids. Between the trimmed V and J ends, which lost 5 bases and 3 bases, there was a span of 11 bases. The CDR3 coding sequence is TGTGCCAGTAGTGCCAGGGTAGACAAAAACATTCAGTACTTC. Its translation: CASSARVDKNIQYF.

This clone has a single count. The gene calls are TRBV5-4 and TRBJ1-2; D gene unclear. V lost 4 bases, J lost 0 bases, and 10 bases lay in between. Germline V gene sequence: CDR1 SGHNT, CDR2 YYREEE (reference sequence). The CDR3 is 14 residues long. The CDR3, as DNA: TGTGCCAGCAGCCCGAGAGGCCCTAACTATGGCTACACCTTC. Amino acids: CASSPRGPNYGYTF.

The count of this clone is one. The gene calls are TRBV10-2 and TRBJ2-1; no clear D. The CDR3 has 13 amino acids. Germline loops: CDR1 WSHSY, CDR2 SAAADI. Trimming cost V 1 base and J 2 bases, with 3 bases left between them. CDR3 bases: TGCGCCAGCAGTGAGTTCGCCTACAATGAGCAGTTCTTC. Protein: CASSEFAYNEQFF.

CDR3 in DNA: TGTGCCACGGGACAGGGTTTATCTGGGGCCAACGTCCTGACTTTC. Residues: CATGQGLSGANVLTF. The chain recombines TRBV6-5 with TRBJ2-6; 9 nucleotides match TRBD1. V lost 10 bases and J lost 1; bases outside the gene matches: 5. CDR3 length: 15 residues. Germline values: CDR1 MNHEY, CDR2 SVGAGI.

The chain joins TRBV21-1 to TRBJ2-3; the table assigns TRBD2, which was not confirmed against the DNA. TRBV21-1 is listed as a pseudogene. The CDR3 spans 19 residues. The CDR3 is CASSKVLSGGVSSTDTQYF. The CDR3 DNA is TGTGCCAGCAGCAAAGTTTTGAGCGGAGGAGTCTCTAGCACAGATACGCAGTATTTT.

The chain links TRBV10-1 to TRBJ2-5; 15 positions agree with TRBD2. J lost 5 bases, V lost 5 bases, and 15 bases had no gene match. CDR1 is WNHNN and CDR2 is SYGVQD in the germline V gene (reference sequence). The CDR3 runs to 19 residues. CDR3 DNA: TGCGCCAGCAGTCGATACGGAAGGACTAGCGGGGGGGCGGATGAGACCCAGTACTTC. Amino acid sequence: CASSRYGRTSGGADETQYF.

The V and J genes are TRBV14 and TRBJ1-1, with 8 bases aligning to TRBD1. V lost 8 bases, J lost 7 bases, and 3 bases stayed unmatched. The CDR3 has 11 amino acids. Germline CDR1 is SGHDN and CDR2 is FVKESK. In nucleotides, the CDR3 is TGTGCCAGCGCCGACAGGGGTGAAGCTTTCTTT. It codes for CASADRGEAFF.

The V and J genes are TRBV27 and TRBJ2-3; D gene ambiguous. V lost 5 bases to trimming and J lost 3 bases, with 12 bases between them. The CDR3 has 14 residues. Germline V lookup: CDR1 MNHEY, CDR2 SMNVEV (reference sequence). For the CDR3, the DNA is TGTGCCAGCAGTCCCGCTATCACTACAGATACGCAGTATTTT. Translated, it gives CASSPAITTDTQYF.

The DNA for the CDR3 is TGTGCCAGCAGCCCACGATCGTACGAGCAGTACTTC. It encodes CASSPRSYEQYF. The rearrangement joins TRBV7-9 to TRBJ2-7; D unresolved. The CDR3 is made up of 12 amino acids. CDR1 SEHNR and CDR2 FQNEAQ come from the germline V gene (reference sequence). The V gene lost 5 bases and the J gene lost 4 bases, with 9 bases spanning the gap.

The CDR3 protein is CATSRDGQGNYGYTF. For the CDR3, the DNA is TGTGCCACCAGCAGAGACGGACAGGGAAACTATGGCTACACCTTC. The gene calls are TRBV15 and TRBJ1-2; 8 nucleotides match TRBD1. The CDR3 consists of 15 residues. The germline V gene encodes CDR1 LNHNV and CDR2 YYDKDF (reference sequence). Losses at the gene ends were 0 bases for V and 2 bases for J; bases not matched to a gene: 2. The full variable domain, its missing parts supplied by reference TRBV15 and TRBJ1-2, is DAMVIQNPRYQVTQFGKPVTLSCSQTLNHNVMYWYQQKSSQAPKLLFHYYDKDFNNEADTPDNFQSRRPNTSFCFLDIRSPGLGDTAMYLCATSRDGQGNYGYTFGSGTRLTVV.

The V call is TRBV25-1, the J call TRBJ1-1, with D unclear. Trimming removed 2 bases at V and 0 bases at J, with 16 bases between. This CDR3 spans 17 amino acids. CDR1 and CDR2 (germline): MGHDK, SYGVNS. This CDR3 is CASSENGRWVMNTEAFF. As DNA, the CDR3 is TGTGCCAGCAGTGAAAACGGCAGGTGGGTCATGAACACTGAAGCTTTCTTT.

This rearrangement joins TRBV4-1 to TRBJ1-2; D remains ambiguous. Trimming removed 3 bases at V and 7 bases at J, with 12 bases between. The CDR3 covers 13 residues. In germline, CDR1 is MGHRA, CDR2 YSYEKL. The CDR3 coding sequence is TGCGCCAGCAGCCAGTTCCAAAAGAGTGGCTACACCTTC. It translates to CASSQFQKSGYTF.

This chain links TRBV20-1 with TRBJ2-7; D gene ambiguous. Germline V gives CDR1 DFQATT, CDR2 SNEGSKA (reference sequence). The CDR3 contains 11 residues. V dropped 6 bases and J dropped 1 base, with 7 bases sitting between them. CDR3 amino acids: CSARISYEQYF. Written as DNA, the CDR3 is TGCAGTGCCCGTATTTCCTACGAGCAGTACTTC.

The genes are TRBV2 and TRBJ1-5, with D unclear. V was shortened by 6 bases and J by 3 bases, with 12 bases between the two germline ends. Germline V gene lookup returns CDR1 SNHLY and CDR2 FYNNEI. This CDR3 is 14 amino acids long. The CDR3 here is CASRTGSYNQPQHF. CDR3 DNA sequence: TGTGCCAGCAGAACTGGGAGTTACAATCAGCCCCAGCATTTT.

J is TRBJ1-4 and V is TRBV28; D remains ambiguous. This CDR3 spans 12 amino acids. The V end was cut by 6 bases, the J end by 4 bases, with 6 bases between. Per germline, CDR1 MDHEN and CDR2 SYDVKM. The CDR3 DNA sequence: TGTGCCAGCAGGATCCTTAATGAAAAACTGTTTTTT. It codes for CASRILNEKLFF.

This clone was observed a few times. The V gene is TRBV15, the J gene TRBJ1-1, with D possibly matching TRBD1 (6 bases). V gave up 3 bases and J gave up 0 bases, with 11 bases separating them. This CDR3 has 15 amino acids. The V gene's germline CDR1 is LNHNV and CDR2 YYDKDF (reference sequence). As DNA, the CDR3 is TGTGCCACCAGCAGCGGACAGTACATGAACACTGAAGCTTTCTTT. It yields the protein CATSSGQYMNTEAFF.

The V gene is TRBV4-1, the J gene TRBJ1-2; D perhaps matches TRBD1 (6 bases). Germline assignment: CDR1 MGHRA and CDR2 YSYEKL. Deletions cut 2 bases from V and 1 base from J, with 14 bases between. This CDR3 is built from 16 residues. This chain's CDR3 is CASSQTGTLVNYGYTF. The CDR3 DNA reads TGCGCCAGCAGCCAAACCGGGACACTGGTTAACTATGGCTACACCTTC.

V and J are TRBV28 and TRBJ1-4, with 10 bases fitting TRBD1. Germline values: CDR1 MDHEN, CDR2 SYDVKM. V lost 6 bases to trimming and J lost 8 bases; unmatched junction nucleotides: 12. The CDR3 sequence is 16 residues long. In nucleotides, the CDR3 is TGTGCCAGCAGGCTCAATGCCGGGACAGGGGAAGAAAAACTGTTTTTT. Its translation is CASRLNAGTGEEKLFF.

The chain combines TRBV10-3 with TRBJ2-7; D is unresolved. V lost 2 bases and J 3 bases, leaving 5 bases between the germline ends. CDR1 ENHRY and CDR2 SYGVKD come from the germline V gene. The CDR3 contains 12 residues. For the CDR3, the DNA is TGTGCCATCAGTGAGACAAGCTACGAGCAGTACTTC. Protein: CAISETSYEQYF.

The chain is built from TRBV5-1 and TRBJ2-3; 11 bases are shared with TRBD2. J gave up 3 bases and V 3 bases, and 3 bases lay outside the gene matches. This CDR3 has 15 amino acids. The germline V gene has CDR1 SGHRS and CDR2 YFSETQ. This CDR3 is CASSYTSGGTDTQYF. The CDR3 DNA sequence: TGCGCCAGCAGCTATACTAGCGGGGGAACAGATACGCAGTATTTT.